This TCR beta chain is drawn from a study of T cell changes during pregnancy in multiple sclerosis. Profiled with immunoSEQ multiplex PCR; TCRdb holds only in-frame clones, not every one. Altogether nearly 110,000 clones are present, 91% being singletons, with the ten largest covering roughly 1.6%. Germline CDR1 is LGHNA and CDR2 is YNFKEQ. This CDR3 has 13 residues. Trimming removed 3 bases from V and 2 bases from J, with 8 bases in between. Sequencing was performed on peripheral blood, taken before pregnancy. This receptor was identified in a female donor with multiple sclerosis, enrolled in a pregnancy study. V gene TRBV4-2 combines with J gene TRBJ2-7; TRBD2 might be the D (6 bases). The CDR3 coding sequence is TGTGCCAGCAGCCAGGGACTGGCCTACGAGCAGTACTTC. Amino acids: CASSQGLAYEQYF.